This TCR beta chain was observed in a study of blood T cell repertoires in COVID-19. The CDR3 spans 15 residues. Germline-derived CDR1 and CDR2 are SGHTA and FQGNSA. Trimming cost V 5 bases and J 0 bases, with 12 bases left between them. In the original workflow: Reference gene primer amplification yielded estimated nucleated cell counts. Method: immunoSEQ multiplex PCR; TCRdb's copy keeps in-frame clones and lacks some. The DNA was the basis for D and trimming; V, J and clone size are from that table. The data show about 49,000 clones, 65% to 85% seen once. The origin of this receptor is a man aged 45-60 years with acute or convalescent COVID-19. The chain joins TRBV7-2 to TRBJ2-3; tentatively, D is TRBD1 (6 bases). Source material: peripheral blood. CDR3 DNA: TGTGCCAGCAGCCCACAGGGTTATAGCACAGATACGCAGTATTTT. Protein: CASSPQGYSTDTQYF.